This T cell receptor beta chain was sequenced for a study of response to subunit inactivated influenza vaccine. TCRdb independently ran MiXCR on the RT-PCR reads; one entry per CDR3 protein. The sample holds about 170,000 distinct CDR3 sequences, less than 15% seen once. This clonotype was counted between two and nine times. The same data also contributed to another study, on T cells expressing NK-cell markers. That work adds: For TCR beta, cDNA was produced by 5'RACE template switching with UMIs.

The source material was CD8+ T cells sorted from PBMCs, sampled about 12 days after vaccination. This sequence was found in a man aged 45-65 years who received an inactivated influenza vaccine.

CDR3 nucleotides: TGTGCCAGCAGCTCCGGGAGTCGCGAGCAGTACTTC. This sequence encodes CASSSGSREQYF. The chain is built from TRBV7-9 and TRBJ2-7; a weak D match, TRBD2 (6 bases). The CDR3 length is 12 residues. V was shortened by 4 bases and J by 6 bases, with 10 bases between the two germline ends. From germline, CDR1 is SEHNR and CDR2 FQNEAQ (reference sequence).